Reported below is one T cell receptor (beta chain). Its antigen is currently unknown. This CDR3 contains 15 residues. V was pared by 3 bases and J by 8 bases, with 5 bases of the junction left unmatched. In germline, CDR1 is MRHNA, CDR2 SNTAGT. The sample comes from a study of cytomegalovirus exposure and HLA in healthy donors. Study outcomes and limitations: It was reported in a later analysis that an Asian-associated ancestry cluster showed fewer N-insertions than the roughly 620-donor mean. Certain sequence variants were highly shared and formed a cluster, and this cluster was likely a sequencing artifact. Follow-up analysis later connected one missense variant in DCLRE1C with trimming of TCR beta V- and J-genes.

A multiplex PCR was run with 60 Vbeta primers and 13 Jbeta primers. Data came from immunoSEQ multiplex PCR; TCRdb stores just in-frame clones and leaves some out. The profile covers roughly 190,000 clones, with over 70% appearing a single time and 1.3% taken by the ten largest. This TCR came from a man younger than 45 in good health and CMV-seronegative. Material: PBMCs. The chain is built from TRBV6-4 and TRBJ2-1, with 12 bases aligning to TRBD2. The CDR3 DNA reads TGTGCCAGCAGTGATCTAGCGGGAGGGCCAGATGAGCAGTTCTTC. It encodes CASSDLAGGPDEQFF.